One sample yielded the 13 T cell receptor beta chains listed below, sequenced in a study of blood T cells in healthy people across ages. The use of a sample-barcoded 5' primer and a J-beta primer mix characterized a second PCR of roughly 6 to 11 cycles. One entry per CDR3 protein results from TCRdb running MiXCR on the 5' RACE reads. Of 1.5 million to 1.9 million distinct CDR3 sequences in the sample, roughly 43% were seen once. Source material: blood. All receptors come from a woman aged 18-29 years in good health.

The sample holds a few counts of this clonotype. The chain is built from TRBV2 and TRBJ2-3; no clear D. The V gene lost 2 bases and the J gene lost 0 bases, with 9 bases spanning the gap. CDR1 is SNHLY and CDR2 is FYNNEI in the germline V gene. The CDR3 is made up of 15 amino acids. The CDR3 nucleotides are TGTGCCAGCAGTGAACGGGCCCGGAGCACAGATACGCAGTATTTT. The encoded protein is CASSERARSTDTQYF. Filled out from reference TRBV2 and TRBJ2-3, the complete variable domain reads EPEVTQTPSHQVTQMGQEVILRCVPISNHLYFYWYRQILGQKVEFLVSFYNNEISEKSEIFDDQFSVERPDGSNFTLKIRSTKLEDSAMYFCASSERARSTDTQYFGPGTRLTVL.

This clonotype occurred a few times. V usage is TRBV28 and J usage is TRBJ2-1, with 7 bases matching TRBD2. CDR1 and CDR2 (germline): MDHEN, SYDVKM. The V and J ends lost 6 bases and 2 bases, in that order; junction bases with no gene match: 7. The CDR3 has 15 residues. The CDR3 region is CASRRGRATYNEQFF. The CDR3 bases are TGTGCCAGCAGGCGTGGGAGGGCCACCTACAATGAGCAGTTCTTC.

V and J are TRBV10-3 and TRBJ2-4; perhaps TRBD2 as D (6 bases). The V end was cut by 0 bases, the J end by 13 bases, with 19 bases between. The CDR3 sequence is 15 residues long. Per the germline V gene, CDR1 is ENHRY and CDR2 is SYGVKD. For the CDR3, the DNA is TGTGCCATCAGTGAGTCTTGGGACTTATCCTACGGGCAGTACTTC. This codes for CAISESWDLSYGQYF.

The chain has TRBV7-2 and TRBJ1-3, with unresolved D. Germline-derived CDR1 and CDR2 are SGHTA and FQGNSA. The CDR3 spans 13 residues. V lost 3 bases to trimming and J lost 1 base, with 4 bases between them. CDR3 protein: CASSFKSGNTIYF. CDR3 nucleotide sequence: TGTGCCAGCAGCTTTAAATCTGGAAACACCATATATTTT.

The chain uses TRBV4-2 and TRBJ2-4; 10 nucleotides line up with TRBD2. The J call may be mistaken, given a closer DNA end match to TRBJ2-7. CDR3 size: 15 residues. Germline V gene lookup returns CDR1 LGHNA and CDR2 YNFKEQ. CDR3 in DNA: TGTGCCAGCAGCCAAGAGGGGACTAGCGAGTACGAGCAGTACTTC. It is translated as CASSQEGTSEYEQYF.

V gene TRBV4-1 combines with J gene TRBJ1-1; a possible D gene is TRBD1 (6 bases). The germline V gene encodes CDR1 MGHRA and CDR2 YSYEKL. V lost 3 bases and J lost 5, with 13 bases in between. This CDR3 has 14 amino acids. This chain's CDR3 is CASSQAGTKTEAFF. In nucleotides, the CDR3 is TGCGCCAGCAGCCAGGCCGGGACAAAGACTGAAGCTTTCTTT.

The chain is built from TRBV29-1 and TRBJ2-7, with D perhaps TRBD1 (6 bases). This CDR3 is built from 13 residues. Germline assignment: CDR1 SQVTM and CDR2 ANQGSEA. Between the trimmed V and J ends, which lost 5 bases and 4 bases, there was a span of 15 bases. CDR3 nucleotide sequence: TGCAGCGTTACCGGGACAACGAATTACGAGCAGTACTTC. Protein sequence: CSVTGTTNYEQYF.

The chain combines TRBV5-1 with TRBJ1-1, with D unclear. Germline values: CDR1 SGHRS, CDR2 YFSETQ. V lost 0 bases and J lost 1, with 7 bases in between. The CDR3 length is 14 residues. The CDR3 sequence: CASSLERANTEAFF. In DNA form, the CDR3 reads TGCGCCAGCAGCTTGGAAAGGGCGAACACTGAAGCTTTCTTT.

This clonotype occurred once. This chain's CDR3 is CASSVSHYGYTF. The CDR3 DNA reads TGTGCCAGCAGTGTTAGCCACTATGGCTACACCTTC. The chain links TRBV2 to TRBJ1-2; D call uncertain. The CDR3 has 12 residues. Germline-derived CDR1 and CDR2 are SNHLY and FYNNEI. V lost 4 bases and J lost 3, with 6 bases in between.

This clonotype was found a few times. The CDR3, as DNA: TGTGCCAGCAGCTTGTTCAGCGGGGGGCCGCCCCCTACGCAGTATTTT. Its protein product is CASSLFSGGPPPTQYF. This chain joins TRBV7-9 and TRBJ2-3, with TRBD2 matching 9 bases. This CDR3 has 16 residues. Per germline, CDR1 SEHNR and CDR2 FQNEAQ (reference sequence). The J segment lost 8 bases and the V segment lost 3 bases, leaving 12 bases of the junction unmatched.

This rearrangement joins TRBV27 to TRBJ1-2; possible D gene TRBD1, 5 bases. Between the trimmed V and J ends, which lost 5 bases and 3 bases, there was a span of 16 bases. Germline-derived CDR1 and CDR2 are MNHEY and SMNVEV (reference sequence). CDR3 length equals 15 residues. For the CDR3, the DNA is TGTGCCAGCAGTCCCCAGGGAGGGGTAGACTATGGCTACACCTTC. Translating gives CASSPQGGVDYGYTF.

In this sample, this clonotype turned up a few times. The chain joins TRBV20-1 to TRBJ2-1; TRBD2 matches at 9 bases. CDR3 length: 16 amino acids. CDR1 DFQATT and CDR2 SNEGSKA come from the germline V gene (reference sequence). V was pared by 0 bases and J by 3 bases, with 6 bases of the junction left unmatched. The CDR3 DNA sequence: TGCAGTGCTAGAGATCCGGCTAGCGGGGTCTACAATGAGCAGTTCTTC. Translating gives CSARDPASGVYNEQFF.

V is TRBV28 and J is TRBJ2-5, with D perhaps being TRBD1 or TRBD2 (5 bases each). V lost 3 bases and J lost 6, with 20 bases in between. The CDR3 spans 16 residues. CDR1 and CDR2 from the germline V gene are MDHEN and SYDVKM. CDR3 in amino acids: CASSFRGRFVIQTQYF. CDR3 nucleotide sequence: TGTGCCAGCAGTTTCCGGGGCCGGTTCGTCATACAGACCCAGTACTTC. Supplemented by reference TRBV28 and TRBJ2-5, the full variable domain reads DVKVTQSSRYLVKRTGEKVFLECVQDMDHENMFWYRQDPGLGLRLIYFSYDVKMKEKGDIPEGYSVSREKKERFSLILESASTNQTSMYLCASSFRGRFVIQTQYFGPGTRLLVL.